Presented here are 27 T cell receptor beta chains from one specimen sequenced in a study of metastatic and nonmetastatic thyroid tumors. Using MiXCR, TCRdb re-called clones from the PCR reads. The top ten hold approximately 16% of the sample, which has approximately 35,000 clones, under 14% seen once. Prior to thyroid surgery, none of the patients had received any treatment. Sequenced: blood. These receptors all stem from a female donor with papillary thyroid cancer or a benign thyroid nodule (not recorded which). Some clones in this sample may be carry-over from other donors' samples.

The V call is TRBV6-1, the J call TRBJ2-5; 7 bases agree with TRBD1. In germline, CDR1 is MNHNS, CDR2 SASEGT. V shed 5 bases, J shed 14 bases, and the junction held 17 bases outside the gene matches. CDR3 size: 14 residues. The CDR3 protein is CASSLDRRMETHYF. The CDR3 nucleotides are TGTGCCAGCAGTCTGGACAGGCGGATGGAGACGCACTACTTC.

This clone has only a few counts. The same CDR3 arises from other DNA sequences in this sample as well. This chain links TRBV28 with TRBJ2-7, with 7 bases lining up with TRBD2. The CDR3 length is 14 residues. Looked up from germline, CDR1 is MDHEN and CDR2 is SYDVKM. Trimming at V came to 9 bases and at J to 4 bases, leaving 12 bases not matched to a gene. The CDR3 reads CASTRAGSSYEQYF. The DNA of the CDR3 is TGTGCCAGTACGCGAGCGGGGAGCTCATACGAGCAGTACTTC.

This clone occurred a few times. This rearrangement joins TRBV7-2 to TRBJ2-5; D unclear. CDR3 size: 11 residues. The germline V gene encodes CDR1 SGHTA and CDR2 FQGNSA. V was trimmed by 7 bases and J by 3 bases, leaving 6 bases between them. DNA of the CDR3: TGTGCCAGCACCACCGAAGAGACCCAGTACTTC. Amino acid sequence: CASTTEETQYF.

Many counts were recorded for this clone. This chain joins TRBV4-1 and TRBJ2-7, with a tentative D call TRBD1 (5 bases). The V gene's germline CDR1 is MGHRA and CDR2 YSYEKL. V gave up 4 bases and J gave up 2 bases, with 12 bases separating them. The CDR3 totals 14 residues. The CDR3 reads CASSRARVAYEQYF. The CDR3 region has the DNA TGCGCCAGCAGCCGGGCCAGGGTTGCCTACGAGCAGTACTTC.

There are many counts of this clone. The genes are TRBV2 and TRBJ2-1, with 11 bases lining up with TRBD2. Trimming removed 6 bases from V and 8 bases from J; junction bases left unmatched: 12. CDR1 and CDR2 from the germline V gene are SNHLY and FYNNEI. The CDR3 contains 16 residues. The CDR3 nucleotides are TGTGCCAGCAGGGCTTACACTAGCGGGAGTAAATATGAGCAGTTCTTC. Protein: CASRAYTSGSKYEQFF.

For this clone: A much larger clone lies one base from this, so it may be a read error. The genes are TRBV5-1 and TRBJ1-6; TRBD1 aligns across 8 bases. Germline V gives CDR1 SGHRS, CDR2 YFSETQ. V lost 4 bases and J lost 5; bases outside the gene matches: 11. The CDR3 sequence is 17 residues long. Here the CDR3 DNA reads TGCGCCAGCAGCCTGGATGCTCTGGACAGGGATAATTCACCCCTCCACTTT. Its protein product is CASSLDALDRDNSPLHF.

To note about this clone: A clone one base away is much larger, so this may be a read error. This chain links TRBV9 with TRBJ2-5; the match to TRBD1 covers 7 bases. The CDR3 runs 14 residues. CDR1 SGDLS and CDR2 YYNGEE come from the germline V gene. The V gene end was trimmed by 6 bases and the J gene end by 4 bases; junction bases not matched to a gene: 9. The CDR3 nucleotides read TGTGCCAGCATCCCCCGGGCAGGGGGAGAGACCCAGTACTTC. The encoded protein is CASIPRAGGETQYF.

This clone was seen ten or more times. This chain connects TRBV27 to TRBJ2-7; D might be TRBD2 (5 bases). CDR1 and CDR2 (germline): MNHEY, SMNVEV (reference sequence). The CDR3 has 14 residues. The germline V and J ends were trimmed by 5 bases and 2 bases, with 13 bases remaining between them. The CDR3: CASSPRGLPYEQYF. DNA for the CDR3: TGTGCCAGCAGTCCAAGAGGGCTCCCCTACGAGCAGTACTTC.

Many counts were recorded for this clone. The CDR3 loop is CASSQDGGTREQYF. The CDR3 coding sequence is TGTGCCAGCAGCCAAGATGGGGGGACTCGCGAGCAGTACTTC. The chain has TRBV14 and TRBJ2-7; D may be TRBD2 (6 bases). This CDR3 is 14 amino acids long. V was shortened by 0 bases and J by 6 bases, with 12 bases between the two germline ends. Germline lookup yields CDR1 SGHDN and CDR2 FVKESK. Drawing the rest from reference TRBV14 and TRBJ2-7, the complete variable domain is EAGVTQFPSHSVIEKGQTVTLRCDPISGHDNLYWYRRVMGKEIKFLLHFVKESKQDESGMPNNRFLAERTGGTYSTLKVQPAELEDSGVYFCASSQDGGTREQYFGPGTRLTVT.

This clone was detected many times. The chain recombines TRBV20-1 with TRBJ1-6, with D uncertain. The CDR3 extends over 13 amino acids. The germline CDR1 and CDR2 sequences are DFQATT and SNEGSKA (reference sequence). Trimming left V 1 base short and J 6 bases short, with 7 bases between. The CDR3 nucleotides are TGCAGTGCTAGAGGGCAGACTAATTCACCCCTCCACTTT. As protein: CSARGQTNSPLHF.

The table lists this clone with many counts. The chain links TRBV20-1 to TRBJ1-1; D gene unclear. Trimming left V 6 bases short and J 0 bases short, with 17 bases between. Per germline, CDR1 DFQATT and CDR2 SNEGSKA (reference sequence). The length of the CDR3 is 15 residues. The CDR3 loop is CSAMRAEAMNTEAFF. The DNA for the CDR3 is TGCAGTGCGATGCGGGCAGAAGCCATGAACACTGAAGCTTTCTTT.

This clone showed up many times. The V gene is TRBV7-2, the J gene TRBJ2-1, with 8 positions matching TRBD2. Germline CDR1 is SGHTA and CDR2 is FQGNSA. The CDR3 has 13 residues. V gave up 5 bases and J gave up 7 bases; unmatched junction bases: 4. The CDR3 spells CASSPLAGNEQFF. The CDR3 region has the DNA TGTGCCAGCAGCCCCTTAGCGGGAAATGAGCAGTTCTTC.

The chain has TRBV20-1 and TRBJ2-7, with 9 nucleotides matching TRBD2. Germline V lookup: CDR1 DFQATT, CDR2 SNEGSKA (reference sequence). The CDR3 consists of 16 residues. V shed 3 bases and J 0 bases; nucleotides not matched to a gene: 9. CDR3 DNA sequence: TGCAGTGCTAGTACCAGGACTAGCGCAAGCTCCTACGAGCAGTACTTC. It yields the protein CSASTRTSASSYEQYF.

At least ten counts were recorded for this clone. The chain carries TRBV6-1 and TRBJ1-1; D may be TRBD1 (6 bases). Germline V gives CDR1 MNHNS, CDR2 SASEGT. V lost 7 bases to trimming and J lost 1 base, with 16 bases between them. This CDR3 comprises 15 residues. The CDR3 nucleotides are TGTGCCAGCACTCTACTGGTACAGGGGAACACTGAAGCTTTCTTT. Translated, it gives CASTLLVQGNTEAFF.

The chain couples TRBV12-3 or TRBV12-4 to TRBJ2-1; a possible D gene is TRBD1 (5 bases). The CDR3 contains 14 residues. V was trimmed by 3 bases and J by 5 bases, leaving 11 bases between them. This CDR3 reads CASSFGRQNNEQFF. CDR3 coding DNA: TGTGCCAGCAGTTTTGGCCGACAGAACAATGAGCAGTTCTTC.

The CDR3 is CASSDDGTGASPLHF. The CDR3 nucleotides are TGTGCCAGCAGTGATGACGGGACAGGGGCATCACCCCTCCACTTT. The gene calls are TRBV6-1 and TRBJ1-6, with TRBD1 matching over 10 bases. V trimming: 3 bases; J trimming: 10 bases; junction bases outside the gene matches: 6. The CDR3 consists of 15 residues. The germline V gene encodes CDR1 MNHNS and CDR2 SASEGT.

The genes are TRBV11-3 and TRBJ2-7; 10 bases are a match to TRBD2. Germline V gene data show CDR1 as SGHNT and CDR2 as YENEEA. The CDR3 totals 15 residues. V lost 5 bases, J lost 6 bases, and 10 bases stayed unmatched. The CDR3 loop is CASSPRIAGGGEQYF. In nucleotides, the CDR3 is TGTGCCAGCAGCCCTCGGATAGCGGGGGGCGGCGAGCAGTACTTC. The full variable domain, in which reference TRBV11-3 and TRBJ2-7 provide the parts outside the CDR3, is EAGVVQSPRYKIIEKKQPVAFWCNPISGHNTLYWYLQNLGQGPELLIRYENEEAVDDSQLPKDRFSAERLKGVDSTLKIQPAELGDSAVYLCASSPRIAGGGEQYFGPGTRLTVT.

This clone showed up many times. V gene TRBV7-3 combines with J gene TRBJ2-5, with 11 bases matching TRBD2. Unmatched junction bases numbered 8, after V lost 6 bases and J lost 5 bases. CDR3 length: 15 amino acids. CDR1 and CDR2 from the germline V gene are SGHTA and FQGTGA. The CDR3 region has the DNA TGTGCCAGCAGTTACACTAGCGGGAGTCGGGAGACCCAGTACTTC. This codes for CASSYTSGSRETQYF.

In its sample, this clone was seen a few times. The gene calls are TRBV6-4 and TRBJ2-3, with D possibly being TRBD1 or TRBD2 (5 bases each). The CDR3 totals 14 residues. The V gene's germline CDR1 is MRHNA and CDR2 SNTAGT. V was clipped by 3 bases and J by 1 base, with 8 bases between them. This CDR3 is CASSEGPGTDTQYF. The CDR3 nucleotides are TGTGCCAGCAGTGAGGGACCCGGCACAGATACGCAGTATTTT.

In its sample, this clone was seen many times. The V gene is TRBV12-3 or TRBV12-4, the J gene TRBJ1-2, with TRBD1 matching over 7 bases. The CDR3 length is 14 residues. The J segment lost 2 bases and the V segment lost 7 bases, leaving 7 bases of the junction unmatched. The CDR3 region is CASTNGQVNYGYTF. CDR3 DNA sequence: TGTGCCAGCACTAATGGACAGGTGAACTATGGCTACACCTTC.

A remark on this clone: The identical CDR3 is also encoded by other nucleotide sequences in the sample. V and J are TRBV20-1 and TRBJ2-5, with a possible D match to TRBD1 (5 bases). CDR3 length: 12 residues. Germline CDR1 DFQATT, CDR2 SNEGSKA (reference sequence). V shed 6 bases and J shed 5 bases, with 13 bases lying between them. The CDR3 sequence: CSAADRGETQYF. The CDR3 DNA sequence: TGCAGTGCCGCGGATAGGGGCGAGACCCAGTACTTC.

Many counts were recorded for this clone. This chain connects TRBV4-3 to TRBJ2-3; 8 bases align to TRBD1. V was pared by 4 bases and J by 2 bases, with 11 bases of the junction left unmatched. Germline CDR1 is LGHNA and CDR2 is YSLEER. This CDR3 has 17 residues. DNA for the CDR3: TGCGCCAGCAGCCGAGGAACCGGGACAGGTGACACAGATACGCAGTATTTT. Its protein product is CASSRGTGTGDTDTQYF.

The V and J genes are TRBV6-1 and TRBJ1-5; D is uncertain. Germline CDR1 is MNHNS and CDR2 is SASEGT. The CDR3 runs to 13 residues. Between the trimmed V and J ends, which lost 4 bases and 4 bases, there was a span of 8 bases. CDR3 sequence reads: CASSALGNQPQHF. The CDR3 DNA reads TGTGCCAGCAGTGCTTTGGGGAATCAGCCCCAGCATTTT.

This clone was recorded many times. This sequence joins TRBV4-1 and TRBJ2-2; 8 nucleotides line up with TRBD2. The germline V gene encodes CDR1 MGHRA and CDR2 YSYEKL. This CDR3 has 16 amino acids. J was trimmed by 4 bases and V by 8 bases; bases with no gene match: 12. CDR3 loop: CASRSPASGLTGELFF. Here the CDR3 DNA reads TGCGCCAGCCGCTCTCCGGCTAGCGGGCTCACCGGGGAGCTGTTTTTT.

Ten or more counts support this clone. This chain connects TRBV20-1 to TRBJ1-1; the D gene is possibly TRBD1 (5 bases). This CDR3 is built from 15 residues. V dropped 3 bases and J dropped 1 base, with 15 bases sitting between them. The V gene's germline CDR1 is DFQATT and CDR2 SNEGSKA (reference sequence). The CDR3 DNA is TGCAGTGCTAGTGGGGCCCCCGATGGGAACACTGAAGCTTTCTTT. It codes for CSASGAPDGNTEAFF.

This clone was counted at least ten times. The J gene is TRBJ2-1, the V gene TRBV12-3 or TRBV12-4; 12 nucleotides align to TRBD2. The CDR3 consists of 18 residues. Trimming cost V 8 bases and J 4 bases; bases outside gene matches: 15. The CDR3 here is CASGNGLAGGPSYNEQFF. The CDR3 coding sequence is TGTGCCAGCGGGAATGGGCTAGCGGGAGGGCCCTCGTACAATGAGCAGTTCTTC.

CDR3 in DNA: TGCAGTGCGACAGGGGGCATTCGACAGCCCCAGCATTTT. Amino acids: CSATGGIRQPQHF. The J gene is TRBJ1-5, the V gene TRBV20-1, with TRBD1 matching over 10 bases. CDR3 length: 13 amino acids. The V gene end was trimmed by 6 bases and the J gene end by 7 bases; junction bases not matched to a gene: 6. Germline V gives CDR1 DFQATT, CDR2 SNEGSKA (reference sequence).